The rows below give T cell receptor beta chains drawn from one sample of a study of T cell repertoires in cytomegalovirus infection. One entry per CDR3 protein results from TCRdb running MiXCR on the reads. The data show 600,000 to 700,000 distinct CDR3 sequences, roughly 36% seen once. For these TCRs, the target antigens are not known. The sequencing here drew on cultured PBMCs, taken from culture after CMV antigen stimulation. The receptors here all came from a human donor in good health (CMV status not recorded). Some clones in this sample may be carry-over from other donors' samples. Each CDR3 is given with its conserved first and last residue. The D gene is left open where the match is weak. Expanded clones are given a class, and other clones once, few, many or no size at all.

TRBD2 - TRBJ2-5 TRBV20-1 TGCAGTATACCGGGACTAGCGGGAGAGACCCAGTACTTC CSIPGLAGETQYF
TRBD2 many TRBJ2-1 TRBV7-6 TGTGCCAGCAGCGCCCGACTAGCGGGGTACAATGAGCAGTTCTTC CASSARLAGYNEQFF
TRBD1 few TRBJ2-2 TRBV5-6 TGTGCCAGCAGCCCGCCGGGGACAGGGTACACCGGGGAGCTGTTTTTT CASSPPGTGYTGELFF
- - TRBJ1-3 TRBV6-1 TGTGCCAGCAGTGAATGGGGTCACTCTGGAAACACCATATATTTT CASSEWGHSGNTIYF
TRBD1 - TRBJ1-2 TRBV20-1 TGCAGTGCTAGAGATGGGACAGGGAACTATGGCTACACCTTC CSARDGTGNYGYTF
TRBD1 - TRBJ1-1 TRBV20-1 TGCAGTGGGGCCCAGGGGGCCGTGACTGAAGCTTTCTTT CSGAQGAVTEAFF
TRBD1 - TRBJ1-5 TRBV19 TGTGCCAGTAGTACCCTCTGGGACAGGGGGCATCAGCCCCAGCATTTT CASSTLWDRGHQPQHF
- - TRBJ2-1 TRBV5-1 TGCGCCAGCAGCTCAGGTTCTGGGGAGATTTTTAGGAATGAGCAGTTCTTC CASSSGSGEIFRNEQFF
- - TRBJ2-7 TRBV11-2 TGTGCCAGCAGCGACCACAAGGCCACCTACGAGCAGTACTTC CASSDHKATYEQYF
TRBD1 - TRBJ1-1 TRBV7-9 TGTGCCAGCAGCTTAGGGGAGACAGGGAAGAAGAACACTGAAGCTTTCTTT CASSLGETGKKNTEAFF